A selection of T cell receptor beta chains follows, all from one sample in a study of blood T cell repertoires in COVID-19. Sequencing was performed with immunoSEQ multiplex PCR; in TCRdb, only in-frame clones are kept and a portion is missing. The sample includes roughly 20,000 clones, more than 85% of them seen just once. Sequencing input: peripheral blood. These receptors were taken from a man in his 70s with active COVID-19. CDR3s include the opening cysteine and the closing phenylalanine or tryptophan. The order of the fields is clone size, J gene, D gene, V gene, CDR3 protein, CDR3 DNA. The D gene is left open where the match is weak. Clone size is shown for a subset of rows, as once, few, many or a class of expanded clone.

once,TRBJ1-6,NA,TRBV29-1,CSAKFSDSPLHF,TGCAGCGCCAAGTTCAGCGATTCACCCCTCCACTTT
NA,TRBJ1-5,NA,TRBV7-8,CASSLKGSESNQPQHF,TGTGCCAGCAGCTTAAAGGGGTCCGAATCCAATCAGCCCCAGCATTTT
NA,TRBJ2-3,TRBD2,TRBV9,CASSVLGLAGGSTDTQYF,TGTGCCAGCAGCGTATTGGGACTAGCGGGAGGGAGCACAGATACGCAGTATTTT
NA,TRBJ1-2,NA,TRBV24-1,CATSAGPVYGYTF,TGTGCCACCAGTGCGGGTCCGGTCTATGGCTACACCTTC
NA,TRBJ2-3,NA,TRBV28,CASSSRLERLGADTQYF,TGTGCCAGCAGTTCCAGACTAGAACGGTTGGGGGCAGATACGCAGTATTTT
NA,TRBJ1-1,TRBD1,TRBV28,CASSLRGGKNTEAFF,TGTGCCAGCAGTTTACGAGGGGGCAAGAACACTGAAGCTTTCTTT
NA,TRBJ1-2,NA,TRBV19,CASSTRTEGYGYTF,TGTGCCAGTAGTACCAGGACAGAGGGCTATGGCTACACCTTC
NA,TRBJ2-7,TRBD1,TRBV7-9,CASSLGQGVQYF,TGTGCCAGCAGCTTAGGGCAGGGGGTTCAGTACTTC
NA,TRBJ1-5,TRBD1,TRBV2,CASSPNRGNQPQHF,TGTGCCAGCAGCCCTAACAGGGGGAATCAGCCCCAGCATTTT
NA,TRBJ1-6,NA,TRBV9,CASSVDFYNSPLHF,TGTGCCAGCAGCGTAGACTTTTATAATTCACCCCTCCACTTT
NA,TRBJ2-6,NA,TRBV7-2,CASSPTAGTGANVLTF,TGTGCCAGCAGCCCGACGGCCGGGACTGGGGCCAACGTCCTGACTTTC
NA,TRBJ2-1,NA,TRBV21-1,CASRGPGGSYNEQFF,TGTGCCAGCAGGGGCCCGGGAGGCTCCTACAATGAGCAGTTCTTC
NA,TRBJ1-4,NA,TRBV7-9,CASERSTAEKLFF,TGTGCCAGCGAGAGGTCGACCGCAGAAAAACTGTTTTTT
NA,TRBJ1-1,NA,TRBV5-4,CASSLRGGTEAFF,TGTGCCAGCAGCTTAAGGGGGGGAACTGAAGCTTTCTTT
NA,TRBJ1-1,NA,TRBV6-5,CASSYSARQEAFF,TGTGCCAGCAGTTACTCGGCGCGGCAAGAAGCTTTCTTT
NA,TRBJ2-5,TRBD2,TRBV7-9,CASSLVVLAGGRETQYF,TGTGCCAGCAGCTTAGTTGTACTAGCGGGGGGTCGGGAGACCCAGTACTTC
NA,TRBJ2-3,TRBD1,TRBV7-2,CASSFTGGGDTQYF,TGTGCCAGCAGCTTTACAGGGGGAGGAGATACGCAGTATTTT
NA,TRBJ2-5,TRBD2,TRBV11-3,CASSRGVRETQYF,TGTGCCAGCAGCCGGGGGGTCAGAGAGACCCAGTACTTC